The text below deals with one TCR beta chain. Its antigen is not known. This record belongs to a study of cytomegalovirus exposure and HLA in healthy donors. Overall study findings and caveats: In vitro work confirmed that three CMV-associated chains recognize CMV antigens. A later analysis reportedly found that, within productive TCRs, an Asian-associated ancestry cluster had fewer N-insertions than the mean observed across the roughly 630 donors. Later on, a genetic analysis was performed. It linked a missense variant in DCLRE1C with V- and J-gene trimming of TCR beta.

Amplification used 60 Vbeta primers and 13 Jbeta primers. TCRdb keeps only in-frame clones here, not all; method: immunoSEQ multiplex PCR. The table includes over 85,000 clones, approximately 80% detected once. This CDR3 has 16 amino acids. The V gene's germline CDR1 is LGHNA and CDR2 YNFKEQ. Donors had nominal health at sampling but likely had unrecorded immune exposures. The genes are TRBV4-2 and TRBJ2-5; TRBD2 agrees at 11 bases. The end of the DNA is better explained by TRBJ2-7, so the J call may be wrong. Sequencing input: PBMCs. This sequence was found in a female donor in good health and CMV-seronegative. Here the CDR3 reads CASSHLLAGGSYEQYF. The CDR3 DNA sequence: TGTGCCAGCAGCCATTTGCTAGCGGGAGGCTCCTACGAGCAGTACTTC.